This record concerns one T cell receptor beta chain sequence. Sequenced by immunoSEQ multiplex PCR; TCRdb stores in-frame clones only, minus some. The sample has about 95,000 clones; approximately 96% are singletons. The CDR3 is made up of 15 amino acids. V was shortened by 2 bases and J by 5 bases, with 15 bases between the two germline ends. Per the germline V gene, CDR1 is MNHEY and CDR2 is SMNVEV (reference sequence). The data were obtained in a study of technical replicates of blood from a handful of donors. V is TRBV27 and J is TRBJ2-5; D perhaps matches TRBD1 (5 bases). Sequenced material: T cells isolated from PBMCs. The source is a human donor in good health. CDR3 amino acids: CASSLAWQGRETQYF. The CDR3 DNA follows: TGTGCCAGCAGTTTAGCCTGGCAGGGCAGGGAGACCCAGTACTTC.